This T cell receptor (beta chain) was sequenced for a study of blood T cell repertoires in COVID-19. Turning to the study itself: The samples span acute and convalescent COVID-19 from the United States, Italy and Spain. Nucleic acid was either cDNA or gDNA, and it came from T cells, B-cell-depleted T cells, or PBMCs.

Authors' analysis steps: It was from reference gene primer amplification that nucleated cell counts were estimated. TCRdb's table, derived via immunoSEQ multiplex PCR, lists solely in-frame clones and lacks some. That table gives V, J and clone size, and the DNA gave D and trimming. Found here are about 190,000 clones, 88% of them singletons; the top ten hold 6%. The germline V and J ends were trimmed by 7 bases and 6 bases, with 15 bases remaining between them. Germline assignment: CDR1 MGHDK and CDR2 SYGVNS. This CDR3 is 13 amino acids long. The J gene is TRBJ1-1, the V gene TRBV25-1; D unresolved. The source is a man aged 40-50 years with active or convalescent COVID-19. The sequencing sample was made of peripheral blood. The CDR3, as DNA: TGTGCCAGCATGCCAAATTCCGGGGCTGAAGCTTTCTTT. Translation gives CASMPNSGAEAFF.